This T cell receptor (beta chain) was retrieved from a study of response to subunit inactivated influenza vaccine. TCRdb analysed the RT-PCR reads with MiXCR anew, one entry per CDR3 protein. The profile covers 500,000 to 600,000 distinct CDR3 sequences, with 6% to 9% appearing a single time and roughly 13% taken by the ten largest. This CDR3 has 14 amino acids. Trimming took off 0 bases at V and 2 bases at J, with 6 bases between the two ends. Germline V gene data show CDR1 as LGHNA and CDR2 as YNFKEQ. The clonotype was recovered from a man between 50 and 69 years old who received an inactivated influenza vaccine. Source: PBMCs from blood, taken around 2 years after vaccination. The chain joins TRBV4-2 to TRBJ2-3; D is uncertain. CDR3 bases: TGTGCCAGCAGCCAAGATTTGACCACAGATACGCAGTATTTT. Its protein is CASSQDLTTDTQYF.